This T cell receptor (beta chain) was observed in a study of regulatory T cells in long-lasting Graves disease (TCRdb year 2021). Some background on the complete study: Persistent Graves' disease meant more than 5 years of antithyroid drug treatment with TSH receptor autoantibodies that stayed positive. Patients with persistent Graves' disease were compared with patients with newly diagnosed Graves' disease using TCR sequencing and RNA sequencing of peripheral blood. The study was conducted in China and was registered as a clinical trial. TCR sequencing covered around 13 persistent and about 20 newly diagnosed Graves' disease patients, 33 samples in total. In the clinical cohort, patients with persistent Graves' disease had used antithyroid drugs for an average of roughly 10 years. The paper as a whole reports these results and caveats: Compared with newly diagnosed patients, persistent Graves' disease patients had lower TCR Shannon entropy and fewer highly expanded clones, which suggests clonal expansion. Only peripheral blood was studied, because thyroid tissue, the primary lesion, was inaccessible. Only the TCR beta chain was sequenced and analyzed. More public clonotypes were shared among persistent patients (2,741) than among newly diagnosed patients (more than 950). Persistent disease showed preferential use of TRBV28, TRBJ1-2 and TRBJ2-5, whereas newly diagnosed disease favored TRBV20-1 and TRBJ2-1. The authors acknowledged the small sample size as a limitation that may reduce accuracy.

The intended sense of this specimen's time point label: persistent/refractory GD, antithyroid drugs over 5 years with positive TRAb. RNA was extracted from PBMCs in TRIzol for both TCR sequencing and RNA sequencing. The diagnosis of Graves' disease followed American Thyroid Association guidelines. Patients were recruited from an endocrinology department in Xi'an, China. From each patient, about 8.9 milliliters of peripheral blood was collected into an EDTA anticoagulant tube. PBMCs were isolated by Ficoll Paque Plus density gradient separation without further T cell sorting. An Agilent 2100 Bioanalyzer and agarose gel were used to check RNA quality, while a NanoDrop 2000 measured RNA concentration. Receptor amplification or capture employed multiplex PCR. TCRdb records Illumina HiSeq 4000 as the sequencer. To build TCR beta libraries, CDR3 regions were amplified by Arm-PCR using iRepertoire HTBI primers. Before sequencing, the PCR products went through gel purification. Concerning the study's data processing: Gene usage analysis of CDR3 amino acid clonotypes used the approximately 62 TRBV and 11 to 15 TRBJ segments found across samples. COPE and FqMerger were used to merge the filtered high-quality paired reads into contigs. BLAST was used to align contigs to IMGT TRBV, TRBD and TRBJ reference genes, with CDR3 defined following IMGT. Any clonotype with a frequency above 0.1% was counted as a highly expanded clone. Repertoire diversity was measured by Shannon entropy, and V-J evenness by the Gini coefficient. A clonotype found in more than one individual was treated as public. TCRdb reprocessing: public reads trimmed at Q25 with fastp, clones called with MiXCR, in-frame beta chains kept. Identical CDR3 proteins give one entry, which carries the most common genes and DNA. What appears here as the V and J calls and clone size reflects TCRdb's work, not the paper's. The sample contains hundreds of thousands of distinct CDR3 sequences, 20% of them found a single time. Jointly, the top ten make up less than 30% of the sample.

A few counts support this clonotype. Its recognized antigen is unknown. The sample holds no much larger clone one base away, and base qualities are not on file. The CDR3, cysteine through phenylalanine, is 13 amino acids long. This entry keeps only the CDR3 DNA: 39 bases, framed from base 1. Trimming at the junction amounts to 7 bases on V and 5 bases on J, and the germline ends lie 14 bases apart. The sequence joins TRBV12-3 or TRBV12-4 to TRBJ1-1, with the D gene too uncertain to name. The clonotype was recovered from a female donor with Graves disease. The specimen comprised peripheral blood mononuclear cells (PBMCs), sampled when the disease was refractory, from a patient treated with antithyroid drugs. The nucleotide sequence reads as follows: TGTGCCAGCATCCTGGAAGTGGGAACTGAAGCTTTCTTT. This sequence encodes CASILEVGTEAFF.